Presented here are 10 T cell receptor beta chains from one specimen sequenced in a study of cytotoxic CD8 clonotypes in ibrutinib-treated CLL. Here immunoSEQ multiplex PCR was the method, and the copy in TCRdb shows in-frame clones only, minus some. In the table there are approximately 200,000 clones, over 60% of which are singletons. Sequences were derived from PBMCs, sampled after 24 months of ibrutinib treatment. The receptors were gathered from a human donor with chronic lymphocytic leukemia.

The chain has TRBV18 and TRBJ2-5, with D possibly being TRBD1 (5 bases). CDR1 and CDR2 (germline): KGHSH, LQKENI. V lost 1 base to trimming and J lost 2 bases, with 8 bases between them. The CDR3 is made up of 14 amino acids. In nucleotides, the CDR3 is TGTGCCAGCTCACCACGACAGATACAAGAGACCCAGTACTTC. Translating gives CASSPRQIQETQYF.

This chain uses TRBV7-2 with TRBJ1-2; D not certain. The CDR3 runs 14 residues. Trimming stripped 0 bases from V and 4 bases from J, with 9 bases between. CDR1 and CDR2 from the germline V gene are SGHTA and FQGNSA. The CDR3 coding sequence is TGTGCCAGCAGCTTAGCCGCGGCCGGCTATGGCTACACCTTC. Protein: CASSLAAAGYGYTF.

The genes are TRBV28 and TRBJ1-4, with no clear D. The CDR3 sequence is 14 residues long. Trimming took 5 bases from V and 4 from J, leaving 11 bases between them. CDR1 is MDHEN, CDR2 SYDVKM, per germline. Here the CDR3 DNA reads TGTGCCAGCAGTCCCCTGGTCGATAATGAAAAACTGTTTTTT. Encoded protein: CASSPLVDNEKLFF.

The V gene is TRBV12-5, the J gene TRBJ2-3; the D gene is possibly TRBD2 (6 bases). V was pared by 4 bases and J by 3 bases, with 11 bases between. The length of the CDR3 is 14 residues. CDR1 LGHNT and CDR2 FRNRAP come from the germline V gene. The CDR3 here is CASGSTGGTDTQYF. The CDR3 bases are TGTGCTAGTGGTTCTACCGGAGGGACAGATACGCAGTATTTT.

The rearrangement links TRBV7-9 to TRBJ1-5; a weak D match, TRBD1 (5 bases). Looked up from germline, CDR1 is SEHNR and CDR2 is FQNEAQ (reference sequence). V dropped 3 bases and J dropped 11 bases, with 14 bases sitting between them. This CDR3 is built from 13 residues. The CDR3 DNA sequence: TGTGCCAGCAGCTTTGCGGACACGTCGGCCCAGCATTTT. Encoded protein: CASSFADTSAQHF.

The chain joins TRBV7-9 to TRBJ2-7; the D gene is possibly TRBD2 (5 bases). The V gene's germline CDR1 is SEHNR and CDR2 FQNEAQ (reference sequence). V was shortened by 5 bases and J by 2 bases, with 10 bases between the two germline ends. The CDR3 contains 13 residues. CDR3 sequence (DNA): TGTGCCAGCAGCCACGCCGGGACCTACGAGCAGTACTTC. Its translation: CASSHAGTYEQYF. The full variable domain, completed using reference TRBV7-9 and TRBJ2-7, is DTGVSQNPRHKITKRGQNVTFRCDPISEHNRLYWYRQTLGQGPEFLTYFQNEAQLEKSRLLSDRFSAERPKGSFSTLEIQRTEQGDSAMYLCASSHAGTYEQYFGPGTRLTVT.

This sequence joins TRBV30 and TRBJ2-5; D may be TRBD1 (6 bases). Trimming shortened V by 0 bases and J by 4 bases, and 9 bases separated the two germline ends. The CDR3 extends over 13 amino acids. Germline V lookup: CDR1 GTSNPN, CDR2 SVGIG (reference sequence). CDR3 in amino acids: CAWSVGRGETQYF. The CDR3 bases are TGTGCCTGGAGTGTAGGCAGGGGAGAGACCCAGTACTTC.

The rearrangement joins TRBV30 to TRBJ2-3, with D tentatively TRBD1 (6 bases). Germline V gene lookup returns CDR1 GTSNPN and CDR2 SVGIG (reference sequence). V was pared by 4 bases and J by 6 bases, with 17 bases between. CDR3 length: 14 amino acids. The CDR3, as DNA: TGTGCCTGGAAGCCGGACAGCCGGACGGATACGCAGTATTTT. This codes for CAWKPDSRTDTQYF.

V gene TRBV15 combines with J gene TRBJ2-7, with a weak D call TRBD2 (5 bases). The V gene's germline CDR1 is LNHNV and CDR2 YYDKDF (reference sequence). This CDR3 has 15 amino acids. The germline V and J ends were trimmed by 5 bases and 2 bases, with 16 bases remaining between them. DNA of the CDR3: TGTGCCACCAGCTTCAAATCTGAGGGAACCTACGAGCAGTACTTC. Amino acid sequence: CATSFKSEGTYEQYF. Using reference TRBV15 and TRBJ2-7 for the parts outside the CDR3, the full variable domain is DAMVIQNPRYQVTQFGKPVTLSCSQTLNHNVMYWYQQKSSQAPKLLFHYYDKDFNNEADTPDNFQSRRPNTSFCFLDIRSPGLGDTAMYLCATSFKSEGTYEQYFGPGTRLTVT.

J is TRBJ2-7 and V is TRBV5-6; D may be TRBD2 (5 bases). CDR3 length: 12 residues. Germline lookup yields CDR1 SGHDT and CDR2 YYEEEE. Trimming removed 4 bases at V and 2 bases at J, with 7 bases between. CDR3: CASSPGTYEQYF. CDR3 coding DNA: TGTGCCAGCAGCCCGGGAACCTACGAGCAGTACTTC.